A selection of T cell receptor beta chains follows, all from one sample in a study of blood T cell repertoires in COVID-19. Assay used: immunoSEQ multiplex PCR; TCRdb lists only in-frame clones, some missing. The sample consists of approximately 180,000 clones, roughly 87% of them appearing once. The specimen sequenced was peripheral blood. Receptors were obtained from a woman between 45 and 65 years old with acute or convalescent COVID-19. Each CDR3 is given with its conserved first and last residue. D genes are given only for firm matches. Not every row has a clone size; where given, it reads once, few, many or a size class.

d_call: -; j_call: TRBJ1-5; clone_size: once; v_call: TRBV6-2/TRBV6-3; cdr3_nt: TGTGCCAGCAGTTATAGACAGAACAATCAGCCCCAGCATTTT; cdr3_aa: CASSYRQNNQPQHF
d_call: TRBD1; j_call: TRBJ1-5; clone_size: -; v_call: TRBV5-1; cdr3_nt: TGCGCCAGCAGCTCGACAGGGGGCCAACAGCCCCAGCATTTT; cdr3_aa: CASSSTGGQQPQHF
d_call: -; j_call: TRBJ2-1; clone_size: -; v_call: TRBV3-1/TRBV3-2; cdr3_nt: TGTGCCAGCAGCCCAGGGTCGGGCTCCTACAATGAGCAGTTCTTC; cdr3_aa: CASSPGSGSYNEQFF
d_call: -; j_call: TRBJ1-1; clone_size: -; v_call: TRBV6-5; cdr3_nt: TGTGCCAGCAGTTACGGTTCGGTCCTGAACACTGAAGCTTTCTTT; cdr3_aa: CASSYGSVLNTEAFF
d_call: -; j_call: TRBJ2-7; clone_size: -; v_call: TRBV3-1/TRBV3-2; cdr3_nt: TGTGCCAGCAGCCAGACGATTCTTGGTCGGGGACAAGTCTACGAGCAGTACTTC; cdr3_aa: CASSQTILGRGQVYEQYF
d_call: TRBD2; j_call: TRBJ2-1; clone_size: -; v_call: TRBV6-2/TRBV6-3; cdr3_nt: TGTGCCAGCACCCCCTTTTTGAGCGGGAGTTCTAATGAGCAGTTCTTC; cdr3_aa: CASTPFLSGSSNEQFF
d_call: -; j_call: TRBJ1-2; clone_size: -; v_call: TRBV6-2/TRBV6-3; cdr3_nt: TGTGCCAGCAGTTACTCGAGAGGAGGGTATGGCTACACCTTC; cdr3_aa: CASSYSRGGYGYTF
d_call: -; j_call: TRBJ1-4; clone_size: -; v_call: TRBV18; cdr3_nt: TGTGCCAGCTCACCAGAGGTTACTAATGAAAAACTGTTTTTT; cdr3_aa: CASSPEVTNEKLFF
d_call: -; j_call: TRBJ1-4; clone_size: -; v_call: TRBV5-1; cdr3_nt: TGCGCCAGCAGCTTTCTCCCGAGCCTGGAGGGTGAAAAACTGTTTTTT; cdr3_aa: CASSFLPSLEGEKLFF
d_call: TRBD1; j_call: TRBJ2-2; clone_size: -; v_call: TRBV5-1; cdr3_nt: TGCGCCAGCAGCCGACAGGGGGACACCGGGGAGCTGTTTTTT; cdr3_aa: CASSRQGDTGELFF
d_call: -; j_call: TRBJ1-1; clone_size: -; v_call: TRBV5-6; cdr3_nt: TGTGCCAGCAGCGCCTATACCAGCGTAGCTTTCTTT; cdr3_aa: CASSAYTSVAFF
d_call: TRBD1; j_call: TRBJ1-4; clone_size: -; v_call: TRBV24-1; cdr3_nt: TGTGCCACCAGTGATACAGGGGGCGGGGAAAAACTGTTTTTT; cdr3_aa: CATSDTGGGEKLFF